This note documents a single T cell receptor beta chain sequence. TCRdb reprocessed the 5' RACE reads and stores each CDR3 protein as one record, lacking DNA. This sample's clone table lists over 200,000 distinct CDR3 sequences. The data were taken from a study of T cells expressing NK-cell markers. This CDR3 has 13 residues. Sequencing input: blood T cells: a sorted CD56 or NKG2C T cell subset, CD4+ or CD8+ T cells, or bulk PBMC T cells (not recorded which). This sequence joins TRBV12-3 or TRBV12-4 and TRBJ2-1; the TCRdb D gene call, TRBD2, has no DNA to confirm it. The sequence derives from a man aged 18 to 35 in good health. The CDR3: CASSLVLSGPQFF.